The rows below give T cell receptor beta chains drawn from one sample of a study of technical replicates of blood from a few donors. Data came from immunoSEQ multiplex PCR; TCRdb stores just in-frame clones and leaves some out. Of tens of thousands of clones in the sample, roughly 88% were seen once. Material: PBMCs. The receptors derive from a human donor in good health. Some clones in this sample may be carry-over from other donors' samples. Both conserved end residues are part of each CDR3. Fields, in order: CDR3 protein, CDR3 DNA, D gene, V gene, J gene, clone size. The D gene is left open where the match is weak. The size of a clone is reported for some rows only, either as once, few or many, or as a class for expanded clones.

CASKLGTGGTDTQYF	TGTGCCAGCAAACTAGGGACTGGGGGCACAGATACGCAGTATTTT	.	TRBV5-4	TRBJ2-3	once
CASSLWTSGTDEQFF	TGTGCCAGCAGCTTGTGGACTAGCGGTACGGATGAGCAGTTCTTC	TRBD2	TRBV5-4	TRBJ2-1	.
CASSQDYSHPYEQYF	TGCGCCAGCAGCCAAGATTACTCGCACCCTTACGAGCAGTACTTC	.	TRBV4-3	TRBJ2-7	.
CASSLGQGTTYEQYF	TGTGCCAGCAGCTTGGGACAGGGGACCACCTACGAGCAGTACTTC	TRBD1	TRBV7-2	TRBJ2-7	.
CASSSPVDSISYEQYF	TGTGCCAGCAGCTCCCCCGTCGACAGTATCTCCTACGAGCAGTACTTC	.	TRBV7-2	TRBJ2-7	.
CASSLARGLTEAFF	TGCGCCAGCAGCTTGGCCAGGGGGCTTACTGAAGCTTTCTTT	TRBD1	TRBV5-1	TRBJ1-1	.
CASSGQEYYGYTF	TGTGCCAGTTCCGGACAGGAATACTATGGCTACACCTTC	TRBD1	TRBV18	TRBJ1-2	.
CASSQIADPGGTEAFF	TGTGCCAGCAGCCAGATCGCCGACCCGGGGGGCACTGAAGCTTTCTTT	.	TRBV4-2	TRBJ1-1	.
CASSPSASYEQYF	TGTGCCAGCAGCCCTAGCGCTTCCTACGAGCAGTACTTC	.	TRBV7-2	TRBJ2-7	.
CASSKLAGVTGELFF	TGTGCCAGCAGCAAACTAGCGGGAGTTACCGGGGAGCTGTTTTTT	TRBD2	TRBV9	TRBJ2-2	.
CASRNPGTGFTEAFF	TGCGCCAGCAGAAACCCCGGGACAGGGTTCACTGAAGCTTTCTTT	TRBD1	TRBV10-2	TRBJ1-1	.
CASSQDRIAPDTQYF	TGCGCCAGCAGCCAAGATAGAATAGCTCCGGATACGCAGTATTTT	.	TRBV4-3	TRBJ2-3	.
CASSLWDRGNEQFF	TGCGCCAGCAGCTTGTGGGACAGGGGTAATGAGCAGTTCTTC	TRBD1	TRBV5-1	TRBJ2-1	.
CARSPQGDRGYNEQFF	TGTGCCAGAAGCCCGCAGGGGGACAGGGGGTACAATGAGCAGTTCTTC	.	TRBV7-5	TRBJ2-1	once
CASSLQQGNTEAFF	TGTGCCAGCAGCTTACAGCAGGGGAACACTGAAGCTTTCTTT	.	TRBV7-9	TRBJ1-1	.
CASLTGRRGTGELFF	TGTGCCAGCTTAACAGGGCGTCGCGGCACCGGGGAGCTGTTTTTT	.	TRBV18	TRBJ2-2	.
CASSQRDRNSPLHF	TGTGCCAGCAGCCAACGTGACAGAAATTCACCCCTCCACTTT	.	TRBV5-4	TRBJ1-6	.
CASSITGSRGGNQPQHF	TGTGCCAGTAGTATCACGGGCTCCCGGGGGGGCAATCAGCCCCAGCATTTT	.	TRBV19	TRBJ1-5	.
CASSLWDSTYEQYF	TGTGCCAGCAGCTTATGGGACAGCACCTACGAGCAGTACTTC	TRBD1	TRBV7-2	TRBJ2-7	.
CASSRGEGAGTDTQYF	TGTGCCAGCAGCCGGGGAGAGGGAGCCGGAACAGATACGCAGTATTTT	.	TRBV5-4	TRBJ2-3	.
CASSFSDRVGGETQYF	TGTGCCAGCAGTTTCTCTGACAGGGTTGGGGGGGAGACCCAGTACTTC	.	TRBV28	TRBJ2-5	.
CASSMGGGLRAGELFF	TGTGCCAGTAGTATGGGCGGTGGACTCCGGGCCGGGGAGCTGTTTTTT	.	TRBV19	TRBJ2-2	.
CASSLVYRRQSGNTIYF	TGTGCCAGCAGCTTAGTGTACAGGCGGCAATCTGGAAACACCATATATTTT	.	TRBV7-2	TRBJ1-3	few
CASSGRTSGRGETQYF	TGTGCCAGCAGCGGACGGACTAGCGGGAGGGGTGAGACCCAGTACTTC	TRBD2	TRBV5-5	TRBJ2-5	.
CASSLVEGARKNGYTF	TGTGCCAGCAGCTTGGTGGAGGGGGCGAGAAAAAATGGCTACACCTTC	TRBD1	TRBV5-6	TRBJ1-2	.
CASSLTGTTTDTQYF	TGTGCCAGCAGTTTAACCGGGACTACCACAGATACGCAGTATTTT	TRBD2	TRBV7-3	TRBJ2-3	.
CASSLGRGAQETQYF	TGCGCCAGCAGTCTTGGGCGGGGGGCGCAAGAGACCCAGTACTTC	TRBD2	TRBV4-3	TRBJ2-5	.
CASSPRQADLSRLTF	TGTGCCAGCAGCCCTCGACAGGCGGACCTCTCTCGCCTGACTTTC	.	TRBV6-6	TRBJ2-6	.
CASSLGLADSYEQYF	TGTGCCAGCAGCTTGGGGCTAGCGGATTCCTACGAGCAGTACTTC	TRBD2	TRBV5-6	TRBJ2-7	once
CASRRDPSSGGYTF	TGTGCCAGCAGACGGGATCCATCATCTGGGGGCTACACCTTC	.	TRBV25-1	TRBJ1-2	.
CASRGQKETQYF	TGTGCCAGTAGGGGACAGAAAGAGACCCAGTACTTC	TRBD1	TRBV19	TRBJ2-5	.
CASSSSGSMSYEQYF	TGTGCCAGCAGTTCCAGCGGGAGTATGTCCTACGAGCAGTACTTC	TRBD2	TRBV6-5	TRBJ2-7	few
CASSYTTRQGTDTQYF	TGTGCCAGCAGCTATACCACCCGCCAGGGCACAGATACGCAGTATTTT	.	TRBV11-2	TRBJ2-3	.
CASSRSTGGEEQYF	TGTGCCAGCAGCCGATCGACAGGGGGGGAGGAGCAGTACTTC	TRBD1	TRBV7-2	TRBJ2-7	.
CASSLMNSGGARTDTQYF	TGTGCCAGCAGCTTAATGAATAGCGGGGGGGCGAGGACAGATACGCAGTATTTT	TRBD2	TRBV7-9	TRBJ2-3	.
CATGTSDKNIQYF	TGTGCCACCGGGACTAGCGATAAAAACATTCAGTACTTC	TRBD2	TRBV27	TRBJ2-4	.
CASLSGGGYEQYF	TGTGCCAGCTTGAGCGGGGGGGGCTACGAGCAGTACTTC	TRBD2	TRBV2	TRBJ2-7	.
CASSQAPLTEAFF	TGCGCCAGCAGCCAAGCCCCCCTCACTGAAGCTTTCTTT	.	TRBV5-1	TRBJ1-1	once
CSVGQGAGETQYF	TGCAGCGTGGGACAGGGGGCGGGAGAGACCCAGTACTTC	TRBD1	TRBV29-1	TRBJ2-5	.
CATSRVVNEQFF	TGTGCCACCAGCAGAGTAGTCAATGAGCAGTTCTTC	.	TRBV15	TRBJ2-1	.
CASSSDRGSTDTQYF	TGCGCCAGCAGCTCGGACAGGGGCAGCACAGATACGCAGTATTTT	TRBD1	TRBV5-1	TRBJ2-3	.